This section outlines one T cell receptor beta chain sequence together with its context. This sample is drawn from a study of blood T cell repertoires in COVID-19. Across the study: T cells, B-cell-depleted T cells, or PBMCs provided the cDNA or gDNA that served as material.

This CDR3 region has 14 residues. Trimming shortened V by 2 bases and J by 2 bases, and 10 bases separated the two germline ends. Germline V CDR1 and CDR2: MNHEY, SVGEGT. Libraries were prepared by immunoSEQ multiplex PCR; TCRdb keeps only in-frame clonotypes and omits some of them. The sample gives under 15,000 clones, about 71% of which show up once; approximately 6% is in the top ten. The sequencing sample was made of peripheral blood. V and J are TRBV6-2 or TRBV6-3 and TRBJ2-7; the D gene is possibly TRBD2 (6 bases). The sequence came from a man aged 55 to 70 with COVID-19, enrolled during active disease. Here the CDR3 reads CASSYGSGAYEQYV. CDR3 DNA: TGTGCCAGCAGTTACGGGTCGGGAGCCTACGAGCAGTACGTC.